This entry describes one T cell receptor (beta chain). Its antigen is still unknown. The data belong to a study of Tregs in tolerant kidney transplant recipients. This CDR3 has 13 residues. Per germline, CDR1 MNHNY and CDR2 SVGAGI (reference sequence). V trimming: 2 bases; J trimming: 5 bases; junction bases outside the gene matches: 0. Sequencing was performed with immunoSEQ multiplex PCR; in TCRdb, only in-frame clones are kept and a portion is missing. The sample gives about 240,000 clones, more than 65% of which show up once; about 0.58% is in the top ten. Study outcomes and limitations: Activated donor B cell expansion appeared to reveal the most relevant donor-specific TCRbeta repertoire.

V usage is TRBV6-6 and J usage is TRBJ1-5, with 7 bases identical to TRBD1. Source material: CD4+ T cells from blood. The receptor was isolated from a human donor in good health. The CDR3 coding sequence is TGTGCCAGCAGTTACGGGACAGATCAGCCCCAGCATTTT. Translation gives CASSYGTDQPQHF.